Following are 6 T cell receptor beta chains from one sample sequenced in a study of CD4 and CD8 cells across lung adenocarcinoma regions. TCRdb fed the PCR reads into MiXCR, producing one record per CDR3 protein. The sample contains 10,000 to 15,000 distinct CDR3 sequences, approximately 56% of which appear only once. The sequenced sample was CD8+ T cells from the margin of a lung tumor. These receptors all come from a female donor with lung adenocarcinoma. The CD4 and CD8 labels of this study may be unreliable.

This chain links TRBV4-1 with TRBJ2-4, with D possibly matching TRBD2 (6 bases). CDR1 and CDR2 (germline): MGHRA, YSYEKL. CDR3 size: 14 residues. This CDR3 is CPGKGPGAKDTQYF. The CDR3 bases are TGCCCCGGCAAGGGGCCGGGAGCCAAAGACACGCAGTACTTC.

The chain combines TRBV6-1 with TRBJ2-5; D is possibly TRBD1 or TRBD2 (5 bases each). Trimming took off 5 bases at V and 11 bases at J, with 24 bases between the two ends. CDR1 and CDR2 (germline): MNHNS, SASEGT. This CDR3 comprises 15 residues. The DNA for the CDR3 is TGTGCCAGCAGTATCCGGGGACCAAGCTCCTACGCGCAGTACTTC. Translated, it gives CASSIRGPSSYAQYF.

The rearrangement uses TRBV25-1 and TRBJ2-2; no firm D call. The V gene lost 3 bases and the J gene lost 1 base, with 0 bases spanning the gap. The CDR3 is made up of 12 amino acids. Germline CDR1 reads MGHDK; CDR2 reads SYGVNS. CDR3 loop: CASSENTGELFF. The CDR3 nucleotides read TGTGCCAGCAGTGAGAACACCGGGGAGCTGTTTTTT.

The chain has TRBV25-1 and TRBJ2-7; either TRBD1 or TRBD2 may supply D (5 bases each). V was trimmed by 4 bases and J by 3 bases, leaving 16 bases between them. The CDR3 runs 15 residues. From germline, CDR1 is MGHDK and CDR2 SYGVNS. This CDR3 is CASSGPPGRHYEQYF. The CDR3 coding sequence is TGTGCCAGCAGTGGACCTCCGGGACGGCACTACGAGCAGTACTTC.

This clonotype was recorded a few times. CDR3 coding DNA: TGTGCCAGCTCACCACAACAGGGGGACAAGAGAACCCAGTACTTC. Its protein is CASSPQQGDKRTQYF. This rearrangement joins TRBV18 to TRBJ2-5; 8 bases match TRBD1. The V and J ends lost 1 base and 8 bases, in that order; junction bases with no gene match: 9. The CDR3 is made up of 15 amino acids. Germline V gene sequence: CDR1 KGHSH, CDR2 LQKENI.

The V and J genes are TRBV7-8 and TRBJ2-1; 10 positions match TRBD2. From germline, CDR1 is SGHVS and CDR2 FQNEAQ. CDR3 size: 17 residues. Losses at the gene ends were 1 base for V and 0 bases for J; bases not matched to a gene: 3. CDR3 DNA sequence: TGTGCCAGCAGCTTAGGGGCTAGCGGGAGCTCCTACAATGAGCAGTTCTTC. Amino acids: CASSLGASGSSYNEQFF.